One sample yielded the 13 T cell receptor beta chains listed below, sequenced in a study of T cell changes during pregnancy in multiple sclerosis. TCRdb keeps only in-frame clones here, not all; method: immunoSEQ multiplex PCR. The table lists 70,000 to 80,000 clones, roughly 89% of them singletons. Sequenced material: peripheral blood, taken after pregnancy. These receptors were collected from a female donor in good health, enrolled as a control in a pregnancy study.

The rearrangement uses TRBV29-1 and TRBJ1-1, with D uncertain. Germline values: CDR1 SQVTM, CDR2 ANQGSEA. The CDR3 covers 15 residues. Trimming took 3 bases from V and 0 from J, leaving 14 bases between them. In DNA, the CDR3 is TGCAGCGTTGAGGCGGACTTCTTGGTGAACACTGAAGCTTTCTTT. It encodes CSVEADFLVNTEAFF.

V is TRBV2 and J is TRBJ1-6; TRBD1 agrees at 10 bases. V gave up 6 bases and J gave up 7 bases; unmatched junction bases: 6. CDR3 length: 15 residues. Germline values: CDR1 SNHLY, CDR2 FYNNEI. This CDR3 is CASRGQGRENSPLHF. The CDR3, as DNA: TGTGCCAGCAGGGGACAGGGGCGGGAGAATTCACCCCTCCACTTT.

The CDR3 nucleotides are TGTGCCAGCAGTGATGTCCGAGACAGGGGAATAGTTACGCAGTATTTT. As protein: CASSDVRDRGIVTQYF. The chain combines TRBV6-4 with TRBJ2-3; the match to TRBD1 covers 8 bases. Germline V gene sequence: CDR1 MRHNA, CDR2 SNTAGT. Losses at the gene ends were 3 bases for V and 8 bases for J; bases not matched to a gene: 13. The CDR3 length is 16 residues.

The chain recombines TRBV5-5 with TRBJ2-2, with TRBD2 as a possible D gene (6 bases). Germline V lookup: CDR1 SGHKS, CDR2 YYEKEE (reference sequence). Trimming cost V 4 bases and J 6 bases, with 10 bases left between them. The CDR3 consists of 13 residues. CDR3: CASSAGSPGELFF. The DNA of the CDR3 is TGTGCCAGCAGCGCCGGGAGCCCCGGGGAGCTGTTTTTT.

The chain links TRBV5-1 to TRBJ1-3; TRBD1 is a possible D gene (5 bases). Trimming removed 0 bases from V and 0 bases from J, with 7 bases in between. CDR1 is SGHRS and CDR2 is YFSETQ in the germline V gene. This CDR3 region has 15 residues. The CDR3, as DNA: TGCGCCAGCAGCTTGGGACAGTTCTCTGGAAACACCATATATTTT. Amino acid sequence: CASSLGQFSGNTIYF.

Remarks on this clone: The sample has other DNA sequences that encode this CDR3 too. The chain joins TRBV5-1 to TRBJ1-1; tentative D call: TRBD1 (6 bases). The CDR3 has 13 amino acids. V shed 0 bases and J shed 4 bases, with 7 bases lying between them. In germline, CDR1 is SGHRS, CDR2 YFSETQ. CDR3 coding DNA: TGCGCCAGCAGCTTGGGCAGGGGCACTGAAGCTTTCTTT. It encodes CASSLGRGTEAFF.

This clone appeared once. The genes are TRBV18 and TRBJ2-1; unclear D gene. This CDR3 spans 15 amino acids. The V gene's germline CDR1 is KGHSH and CDR2 LQKENI. V was pared by 0 bases and J by 2 bases, with 8 bases between. CDR3 in DNA: TGTGCCAGCTCACCACCTACGGTGACCTACAATGAGCAGTTCTTC. This codes for CASSPPTVTYNEQFF.

The chain recombines TRBV11-2 with TRBJ2-7, with 14 bases identical to TRBD2. V dropped 5 bases and J dropped 7; count of bases not matched to a gene: 10. The germline V gene encodes CDR1 SGHAT and CDR2 FQNNGV. CDR3 length equals 16 residues. CDR3 DNA: TGTGCCAGCAGCCCCCAACTGACTAGCGGGGGGGGAGAGCAGTACTTC. Protein sequence: CASSPQLTSGGGEQYF.

This chain uses TRBV28 with TRBJ2-1; D not resolved. Trimming took 2 bases from V and 7 from J, leaving 18 bases between them. The V gene's germline CDR1 is MDHEN and CDR2 SYDVKM. There are 16 residues in the CDR3. The CDR3 reads CASSLIPPRYSNEQFF. In DNA, the CDR3 is TGTGCCAGCAGTTTAATCCCACCTCGGTATTCGAATGAGCAGTTCTTC.

The rearrangement links TRBV19 to TRBJ1-2; 8 positions agree with TRBD1. The J segment lost 8 bases and the V segment lost 7 bases, leaving 15 bases of the junction unmatched. Germline V lookup: CDR1 LNHDA, CDR2 SQIVND (reference sequence). There are 15 residues in the CDR3. CDR3 nucleotides: TGTGCCAGTACTGAAACGATCGGACAGGGTGGAGGCTACACCTTC. Translated: CASTETIGQGGGYTF.

V and J are TRBV5-6 and TRBJ1-3; TRBD1 is a possible D gene (5 bases). The germline V gene has CDR1 SGHDT and CDR2 YYEEEE. With 3 bases removed from V and 8 bases from J, the gap between germline ends came to 21 bases. This CDR3 has 16 amino acids. CDR3 residues: CASSSFSLRAGDTIYF. Here the CDR3 DNA reads TGTGCCAGCAGCTCTTTTTCACTCAGGGCTGGGGACACCATATATTTT.

CDR3 sequence reads: CASSLQGSNEKLFF. CDR3 DNA sequence: TGTGCCAGCAGTCTACAGGGCTCGAATGAAAAACTGTTTTTT. This rearrangement joins TRBV27 to TRBJ1-4; TRBD1 is a possible D gene (6 bases). The CDR3 is 14 residues long. Trimming took off 5 bases at V and 5 bases at J, with 12 bases between the two ends. Germline CDR1 reads MNHEY; CDR2 reads SMNVEV (reference sequence).

This chain connects TRBV10-1 to TRBJ2-5; 9 nucleotides line up with TRBD2. V lost 0 bases and J lost 1; bases outside the gene matches: 6. Germline CDR1 and CDR2: WNHNN and SYGVQD (reference sequence). This CDR3 has 17 amino acids. CDR3: CASSESILSGGQETQYF. Written as DNA, the CDR3 is TGCGCCAGCAGTGAGTCGATTCTTAGCGGGGGCCAAGAGACCCAGTACTTC.